The 25 T cell receptor beta chains below come from one sample, sequenced in a study of shared clonotypes between healthy human individuals. Sequenced by immunoSEQ multiplex PCR; TCRdb stores in-frame clones only, minus some. The data show more than 1,200,000 clones, around 98.5% seen once. The sequenced sample was naive CD4+ T cells sorted from blood. Described subset: CD45RA+ positively selected. The receptors derive from a man under 40 in good health.

This clone was seen only once. The J gene is TRBJ2-5, the V gene TRBV7-6, with 7 bases fitting TRBD2. V was pared by 1 base and J by 4 bases, with 3 bases of the junction left unmatched. Germline V gene sequence: CDR1 SGHVS, CDR2 FNYEAQ. The CDR3 is made up of 14 amino acids. CDR3: CASSLGGGRETQYF. Written as DNA, the CDR3 is TGTGCCAGCAGCTTAGGTGGCGGGAGAGAGACCCAGTACTTC.

The chain is built from TRBV5-6 and TRBJ1-2; 9 bases are shared with TRBD1. The CDR3 contains 15 residues. V gave up 2 bases and J gave up 6 bases; unmatched junction bases: 8. Germline V CDR1 and CDR2: SGHDT, YYEEEE. In DNA form, the CDR3 reads TGTGCCAGCAGCTTTATTACAGGGGGCGCGGATGGCTACACCTTC. Protein: CASSFITGGADGYTF.

CDR3 region: CASSPRTGSYNEQFF. CDR3 DNA sequence: TGTGCCAGCAGCCCACGGACAGGCAGCTACAATGAGCAGTTCTTC. The genes are TRBV11-2 and TRBJ2-1, with 7 positions matching TRBD1. The CDR3 loop spans 15 amino acids. J was trimmed by 3 bases and V by 5 bases; bases with no gene match: 7. Germline V gives CDR1 SGHAT, CDR2 FQNNGV.

The table lists this clone with a count of one. The chain carries TRBV9 and TRBJ2-3; 7 bases fit TRBD1. The germline V gene encodes CDR1 SGDLS and CDR2 YYNGEE. Trimming at V came to 1 base and at J to 4 bases, leaving 9 bases not matched to a gene. The CDR3 is 16 residues long. CDR3 in DNA: TGTGCCAGCAGCGTAAACACCGGGACAGAAGCAGATACGCAGTATTTT. Amino acids: CASSVNTGTEADTQYF.

The chain has TRBV9 and TRBJ2-1, with 14 nucleotides matching TRBD2. The V gene's germline CDR1 is SGDLS and CDR2 YYNGEE. The CDR3 covers 15 residues. V lost 4 bases and J lost 8; bases outside the gene matches: 5. The chain's CDR3 is CASSLGLAGVYEQFF. CDR3 bases: TGTGCCAGCAGCCTGGGACTAGCGGGAGTCTATGAGCAGTTCTTC.

CDR3 region: CASSLTTPTGSYEKLFF. The CDR3 DNA is TGTGCCAGCAGCTTAACCACTCCGACAGGGTCCTATGAAAAACTGTTTTTT. The rearrangement uses TRBV7-6 and TRBJ1-4; 7 bases line up with TRBD1. Trimming removed 2 bases from V and 6 bases from J; junction bases left unmatched: 12. CDR1 is SGHVS and CDR2 is FNYEAQ in the germline V gene. The length of the CDR3 is 17 residues.

V is TRBV7-6 and J is TRBJ2-3; TRBD2 matches at 8 bases. Looked up from germline, CDR1 is SGHVS and CDR2 is FNYEAQ. The CDR3 spans 13 residues. The trim removed 7 bases at V and 4 bases at J, leaving 4 bases unmatched. This CDR3 is CASKAGVADTQYF. DNA of the CDR3: TGTGCCAGCAAAGCGGGAGTCGCAGATACGCAGTATTTT.

The chain couples TRBV5-1 to TRBJ1-1; D is unclear. The CDR3 length is 14 residues. V lost 0 bases to trimming and J lost 7 bases, with 13 bases between them. In germline, CDR1 is SGHRS, CDR2 YFSETQ. The CDR3 protein is CASSLVPRSVEAFF. CDR3 DNA sequence: TGCGCCAGCAGCTTGGTTCCAAGGTCAGTTGAAGCTTTCTTT.

V usage is TRBV9 and J usage is TRBJ2-2; 7 nucleotides match TRBD2. CDR3 length equals 14 residues. Germline assignment: CDR1 SGDLS and CDR2 YYNGEE. The ends lost 6 bases at V and 4 bases at J; junction bases unmatched: 6. CDR3 bases: TGTGCCAGCACCGGGGCTAGCGGCACCGGGGAGCTGTTTTTT. Amino acids: CASTGASGTGELFF.

This chain joins TRBV6-5 and TRBJ2-3; 9 positions match TRBD1. Looked up from germline, CDR1 is MNHEY and CDR2 is SVGAGI. The CDR3 runs to 15 residues. The V gene end was trimmed by 2 bases and the J gene end by 7 bases; junction bases not matched to a gene: 7. The CDR3: CASSYPGQGRNTQYF. Here the CDR3 DNA reads TGTGCCAGCAGTTACCCGGGACAGGGACGGAATACGCAGTATTTT.

V and J are TRBV29-1 and TRBJ1-1; no firm D call. This CDR3 has 14 amino acids. The ends were cut back, 1 base at V and 2 bases at J, with 11 bases in the middle. CDR1 and CDR2 (germline): SQVTM, ANQGSEA. Written as DNA, the CDR3 is TGCAGCGTTGAAGGCAGACAAGGAAACACTGAAGCTTTCTTT. It specifies CSVEGRQGNTEAFF.

V is TRBV2 and J is TRBJ2-3; perhaps TRBD1 as D (5 bases). CDR3 length: 12 residues. Germline-derived CDR1 and CDR2 are SNHLY and FYNNEI. With 6 bases removed from V and 4 bases from J, the gap between germline ends came to 8 bases. In DNA form, the CDR3 reads TGTGCCAGCAGGACAGAGGCAGATACGCAGTATTTT. This sequence encodes CASRTEADTQYF.

The chain carries TRBV2 and TRBJ2-4; D possibly corresponds to TRBD2 (6 bases). V was trimmed by 3 bases and J by 8 bases, leaving 11 bases between them. The CDR3 is made up of 13 amino acids. Germline V gene data show CDR1 as SNHLY and CDR2 as FYNNEI. DNA of the CDR3: TGTGCCAGCAGTGACGCGGGGACGGACATTCAGTACTTC. Its translation is CASSDAGTDIQYF. Filled out from reference TRBV2 and TRBJ2-4, the complete variable domain reads EPEVTQTPSHQVTQMGQEVILRCVPISNHLYFYWYRQILGQKVEFLVSFYNNEISEKSEIFDDQFSVERPDGSNFTLKIRSTKLEDSAMYFCASSDAGTDIQYFGAGTRLSVL.

Of note for this clone: Compared with germline, one end of the junction differs, possibly owing to a read error. V gene TRBV2 combines with J gene TRBJ2-3; 8 bases align to TRBD2. This CDR3 spans 14 amino acids. Germline V lookup: CDR1 SNHLY, CDR2 FYNNEI. CDR3 sequence (DNA): TGTGCCAGCGGTGAGCGGGAGTGGGCAGATACGCAGTATTTT. Protein sequence: CASGEREWADTQYF.

This clone appeared a single time. V gene TRBV7-4 combines with J gene TRBJ1-1; 10 bases align to TRBD1. Trimming removed 5 bases from V and 2 bases from J; junction bases left unmatched: 11. This CDR3 is built from 17 residues. The germline V gene has CDR1 SGHVT and CDR2 SQSDAQ. The CDR3 loop reads CASSKQSRDRGNTEAFF. In DNA form, the CDR3 reads TGTGCCAGCAGCAAACAAAGTCGGGACAGGGGAAACACTGAAGCTTTCTTT.

This chain joins TRBV5-1 and TRBJ2-2; 10 nucleotides match TRBD1. Germline V CDR1 and CDR2: SGHRS, YFSETQ. Germline trimming cut 6 bases from V and 4 bases from J; bases unmatched to any gene: 6. This CDR3 comprises 15 residues. The CDR3 here is CASTVRDRGTGELFF. In nucleotides, the CDR3 is TGCGCCAGCACCGTCCGGGACAGGGGCACCGGGGAGCTGTTTTTT.

About this clone itself: The sample carries other DNA sequences with the same CDR3. The chain employs TRBV5-1 and TRBJ2-1; TRBD1 is a possible D gene (5 bases). Per the germline V gene, CDR1 is SGHRS and CDR2 is YFSETQ. The CDR3 sequence is 14 residues long. V was cut by 3 bases and J by 0 bases, with 7 bases left in between. CDR3 amino acids: CASSSQGSYNEQFF. The CDR3 nucleotides are TGCGCCAGCAGCTCTCAGGGCTCCTACAATGAGCAGTTCTTC.

The rearrangement joins TRBV28 to TRBJ2-7; a weak D match, TRBD2 (6 bases). Germline V gene sequence: CDR1 MDHEN, CDR2 SYDVKM. Trimming removed 8 bases at V and 2 bases at J, with 19 bases between. The CDR3 consists of 15 residues. CDR3 sequence: CASASWEEVAYEQYF. Here the CDR3 DNA reads TGTGCCAGCGCTTCATGGGAGGAGGTGGCCTACGAGCAGTACTTC.

The V gene is TRBV7-9, the J gene TRBJ2-1, with 10 bases matching TRBD2. Germline V gives CDR1 SEHNR, CDR2 FQNEAQ (reference sequence). Germline trimming cut 7 bases from V and 6 bases from J; bases unmatched to any gene: 9. This CDR3 has 15 residues. The CDR3, as DNA: TGTGCCAGCAACTTTCTAGCGGGAGAAGGCAATGAGCAGTTCTTC. As protein: CASNFLAGEGNEQFF.

The V and J genes are TRBV6-5 and TRBJ2-5; no reliable D call. Trimming removed 1 base from V and 3 bases from J, with 9 bases in between. The V gene's germline CDR1 is MNHEY and CDR2 SVGAGI. This CDR3 has 14 amino acids. The DNA of the CDR3 is TGTGCCAGCAGTTACTTGAGGAATGAAGAGACCCAGTACTTC. It yields the protein CASSYLRNEETQYF.

J is TRBJ2-1 and V is TRBV7-6, with 7 bases fitting TRBD2. Trimming removed 1 base from V and 2 bases from J; junction bases left unmatched: 5. Germline assignment: CDR1 SGHVS and CDR2 FNYEAQ. The CDR3 consists of 16 residues. The DNA of the CDR3 is TGTGCCAGCAGCTTAGACGGCGGGAGTCCCTACAATGAGCAGTTCTTC. Translating gives CASSLDGGSPYNEQFF.

The chain couples TRBV7-2 to TRBJ2-1, with TRBD1 identical over 8 bases. The CDR3 extends over 14 amino acids. Germline V gene data show CDR1 as SGHTA and CDR2 as FQGNSA. V trimming: 1 base; J trimming: 7 bases; junction bases outside the gene matches: 3. Written as DNA, the CDR3 is TGTGCCAGCAGCTTAGAGACAGGGGTGAATGAGCAGTTCTTC. It encodes CASSLETGVNEQFF.

This chain links TRBV9 with TRBJ2-3; TRBD2 matches at 11 bases. The V gene's germline CDR1 is SGDLS and CDR2 YYNGEE. The V segment lost 3 bases and the J segment 6 bases; nucleotides outside the gene matches: 9. The CDR3 sequence is 16 residues long. The CDR3 loop is CASSGRLAGKMDTQYF. In DNA, the CDR3 is TGTGCCAGCAGCGGAAGACTAGCGGGAAAAATGGATACGCAGTATTTT.

CDR3 bases: TGCGCCAGCAGTCTCGCTTGGGCGAACACTGAAGCTTTCTTT. Amino acid sequence: CASSLAWANTEAFF. J is TRBJ1-1 and V is TRBV4-3; D gene uncertain. The CDR3 length is 14 residues. V was clipped by 6 bases and J by 1 base, with 12 bases between them. Per the germline V gene, CDR1 is LGHNA and CDR2 is YSLEER.

The chain carries TRBV5-5 and TRBJ2-7; weak D call: TRBD1 (6 bases). In germline, CDR1 is SGHKS, CDR2 YYEKEE (reference sequence). The CDR3 has 14 residues. The ends were cut back, 4 bases at V and 6 bases at J, with 17 bases in the middle. The DNA of the CDR3 is TGTGCCAGCAGCCCGGGGACAAAATGGGGCGAGCAGTACTTC. As protein: CASSPGTKWGEQYF. Complete variable domain (other parts from reference TRBV5-5 and TRBJ2-7): DAGVTQSPTHLIKTRGQQVTLRCSPISGHKSVSWYQQVLGQGPQFIFQYYEKEERGRGNFPDRFSARQFPNYSSELNVNALLLGDSALYLCASSPGTKWGEQYFGPGTRLTVT.